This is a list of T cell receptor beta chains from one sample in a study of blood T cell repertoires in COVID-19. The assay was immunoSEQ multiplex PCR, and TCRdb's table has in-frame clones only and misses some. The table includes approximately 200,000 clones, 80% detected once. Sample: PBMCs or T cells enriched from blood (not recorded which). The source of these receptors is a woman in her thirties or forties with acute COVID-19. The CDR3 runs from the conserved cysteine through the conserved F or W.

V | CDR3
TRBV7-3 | CASSLGLAGTRFF
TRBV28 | CASRTGTSTGELFF
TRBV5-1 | CASSLAIGVTNEKLFF
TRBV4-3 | CASSQDPGLATDTQYF
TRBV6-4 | CASSDSGQGSTGELFF
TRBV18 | CASSPGHANSPLHF
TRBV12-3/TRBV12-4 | CASGGVNEQYF
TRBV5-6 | CASRGLAEGYEQYF
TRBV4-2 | CASSQIPGTTRSNEQFF
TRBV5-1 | CASRLTSGGRDGYTF
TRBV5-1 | CASSLVGDYGYTF
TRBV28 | CASRRGGSYGYTF
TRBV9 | CASSSLGRYTGELFF
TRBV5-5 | CASSSDRGGEQYF
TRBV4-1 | CASSQGYSQPQHF
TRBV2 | CAISSGSRPRVGRTDTQYF
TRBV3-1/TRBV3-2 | CASSPLITSLDRGRTGELFF
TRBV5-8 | CASSPPGSYNSPLHF
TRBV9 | CASSPGGRNSPLHF
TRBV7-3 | CASSLSAGGIYNEQFF
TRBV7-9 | CASSVVNQGLSPLHF
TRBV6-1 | CASSERSLGNTEAFF
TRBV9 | CASSELTGGYNEQFF
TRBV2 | CASSEVRTAYEQYF
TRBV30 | CATGGPNQPQHF
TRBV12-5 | CASGRDNTEAFF
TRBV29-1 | CSVRAGVDTEAFF
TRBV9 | CASSVGLAGETTDTQYF
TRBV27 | CASSFLLGQGEREKLFF
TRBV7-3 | CASRPRQGNTGELFF
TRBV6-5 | CASRGTGGNQPQHF
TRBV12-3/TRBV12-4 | CAVDSSGANVLTF
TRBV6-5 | CASSFIGTVSYEQYF
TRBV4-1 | CASSQDIATSGGTGELFF
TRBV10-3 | CAISESRAGGNEKLFF
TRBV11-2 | CASRQTSGRAGEQFF
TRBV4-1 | CASSQDRGQGSFAGSSPLHF
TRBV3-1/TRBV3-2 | CASSGASGPSTDTQYF
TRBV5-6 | CASSSLMTGTNTEAFF
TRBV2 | CASRDDSSNQPQHF
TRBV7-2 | CASSLESRRDPYEQYF
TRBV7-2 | CASSLGLAGGRGTDTQYF
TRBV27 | CASRGGTGAHNSPLHF
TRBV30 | CAWSDSGTGKENEQFF
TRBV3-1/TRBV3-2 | CASSQAQGMNTEAFF
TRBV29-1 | CSVVGRARTEAFF
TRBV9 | CASSKRTGASGELFF
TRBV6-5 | CATVEEGSQYGYTF
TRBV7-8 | CASSREHDNSPLHF
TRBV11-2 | CASSRIQGAINEQYF
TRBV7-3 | CASSLTPGLVEGEQFF
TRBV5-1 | CASSLGAGFYYGYTF
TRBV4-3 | CASSQLGATNEKLFF
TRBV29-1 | CSVGRRVNTEAFF
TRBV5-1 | CASSLTGTGAQETQYF
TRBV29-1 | CSGLDRVYGYTF
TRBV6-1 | CASSEKAGGTGELFF
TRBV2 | CASVDRGGEKLFF
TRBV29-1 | CSVKGQGAFHEQYF
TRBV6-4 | CASSDSSGSYNEQFF